The clone carrying this TCR beta chain was detected many times. Patients aged 18 to 65 had newly diagnosed hyperthyroidism lasting under 2 months. The data belong to a study of T cells in Graves' hyperthyroidism and ophthalmopathy. On the study more broadly: Pretreatment peripheral blood was obtained at initial diagnosis.

Amplification yielded TCR beta CDR3 regions, with RNA transcripts as the source. The HTBI primer set drove a first-round RT-PCR of the TCR CDR3. TCRdb processed the multiplex PCR reads anew with MiXCR; each CDR3 protein has one entry. This sample has roughly 290,000 distinct CDR3 sequences, with approximately 13% found just once. The CDR3 is 13 amino acids. V was cut by 6 bases and J by 7 bases, with 15 bases left in between. From germline, CDR1 is SNHLY and CDR2 FYNNEI. This sequence originates from a woman in her thirties or forties with Graves' hyperthyroidism. Sequencing used blood. The chain carries TRBV2 and TRBJ1-1; no clear D gene. CDR3 residues: CASSWAQQNEAFF. The CDR3 DNA reads as TGTGCCAGCAGCTGGGCACAGCAAAATGAAGCTTTCTTT.